The clone carrying this T cell receptor (beta chain) was detected many times. This sample was taken from a study of CD8 T cells in ankylosing spondylitis. This CDR3 region has 15 residues. V lost 4 bases and J 0 bases, leaving 11 bases between the germline ends. The V gene's germline CDR1 is SGHRS and CDR2 YFSETQ. TCRdb re-called the 5' RACE reads through MiXCR, storing one row per CDR3 protein. The data hold about 240,000 distinct CDR3 sequences, with under 30% observed a single time. The TCR sequence derives from a male donor with ankylosing spondylitis or in good health (not recorded which). The V and J genes are TRBV5-1 and TRBJ2-1; a weak D match, TRBD2 (5 bases). Sequenced: blood, either unsorted or a sorted T cell fraction (not recorded which). Here the CDR3 reads CASSQGLGSYNEQFF. The DNA of the CDR3 is TGCGCCAGCAGCCAAGGACTGGGCTCCTACAATGAGCAGTTCTTC.